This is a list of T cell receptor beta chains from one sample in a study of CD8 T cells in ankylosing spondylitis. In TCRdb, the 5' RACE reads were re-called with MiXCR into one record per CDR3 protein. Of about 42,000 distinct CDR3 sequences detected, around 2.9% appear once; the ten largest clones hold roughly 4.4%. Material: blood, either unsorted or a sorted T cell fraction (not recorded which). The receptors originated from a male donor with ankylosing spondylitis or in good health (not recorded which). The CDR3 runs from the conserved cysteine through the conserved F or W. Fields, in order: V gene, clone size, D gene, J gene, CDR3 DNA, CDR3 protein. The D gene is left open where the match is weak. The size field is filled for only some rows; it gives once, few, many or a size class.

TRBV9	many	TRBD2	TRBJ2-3	TGTGCCAGCAGCCCTCAGACCGGGACTAGCGCTACAGATACGCAGTATTTT	CASSPQTGTSATDTQYF
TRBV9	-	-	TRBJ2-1	TGTGCCAGCAGCGTAGGACGCAGGGCTGGCCACAATGAGCAGTTCTTC	CASSVGRRAGHNEQFF
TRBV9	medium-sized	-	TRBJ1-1	TGTGCCAGCAGCGTGCATCCGTGGCAGGTGATGAACACTGAAGCTTTCTTT	CASSVHPWQVMNTEAFF
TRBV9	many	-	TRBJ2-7	TGTGCCAGCAGCGCTCTGGACACCTCCTACGAGCAGTACTTC	CASSALDTSYEQYF
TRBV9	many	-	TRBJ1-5	TGTGCCAGCAGCGTAGGGTGGGGAAATCAGCCCCAGCATTTT	CASSVGWGNQPQHF
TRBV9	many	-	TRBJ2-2	TGTGCCAGCAGCGTAGCGAGGGTCGGCGGGGAGCTGTTTTTT	CASSVARVGGELFF
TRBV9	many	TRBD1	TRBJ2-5	TGTGCCAGCAGCACCGGACAGGCTTACCAAGAGACCCAGTACTTC	CASSTGQAYQETQYF
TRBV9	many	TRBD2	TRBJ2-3	TGTGCCAGCAGCGTAGCTGGGCTAGCGGGAAGCACAGATACGCAGTATTTT	CASSVAGLAGSTDTQYF
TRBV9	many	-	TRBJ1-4	TGTGCCAGCAGCGCCCAAGGTCTTGGTGAAAAACTGTTTTTT	CASSAQGLGEKLFF
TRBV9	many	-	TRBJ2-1	TGTGCCAGCAGCGCGACTAGTTTTGGTAATGAGCAGTTCTTC	CASSATSFGNEQFF
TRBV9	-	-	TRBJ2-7	TGTGCCAGCAGCGTAGGGGGACACCTTACCTACGAGCAGTACTTC	CASSVGGHLTYEQYF
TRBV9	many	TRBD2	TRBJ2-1	TGTGCCAGCAGCGTAGCCCAGCGGGACTACAATGAGCAGTTCTTC	CASSVAQRDYNEQFF
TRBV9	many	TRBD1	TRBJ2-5	TGTGCCAGCAGCGAGGGGGCTAGCCAAGAGACCCAGTACTTC	CASSEGASQETQYF
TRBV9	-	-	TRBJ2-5	TGTGCCAGCAGCGCTGGCGTGGCGGGGGCGAGGGAGACCCAGTACTTC	CASSAGVAGARETQYF
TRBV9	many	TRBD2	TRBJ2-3	TGTGCCAGCAGCGTGACTAGCGGGAGGCCTCACCTAGATACGCAGTATTTT	CASSVTSGRPHLDTQYF
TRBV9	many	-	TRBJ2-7	TGTGCCAGCAGCGTCGGCCCGAACTACGAGCAGTACTTC	CASSVGPNYEQYF
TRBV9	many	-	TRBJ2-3	TGTGCCAGCAGCGCCGGGGCCAGGTCGGATACGCAGTATTTT	CASSAGARSDTQYF
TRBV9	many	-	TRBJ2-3	TGTGCCAGCAGCGTAGACGGGCAGACCCGGGATACGCAGTATTTT	CASSVDGQTRDTQYF
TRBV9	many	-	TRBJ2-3	TGTGCCAGCAGCGTAGGGGCCAGAGATACGCAGTATTTT	CASSVGARDTQYF
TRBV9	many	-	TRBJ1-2	TGTGCCAGCAGCGTAGCTGCAGGGACCGCTAACTATGGCTACACCTTC	CASSVAAGTANYGYTF
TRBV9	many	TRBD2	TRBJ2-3	TGTGCCAGCAGCGCCCGGGAGGGCCGCTCAGATACGCAGTATTTT	CASSAREGRSDTQYF
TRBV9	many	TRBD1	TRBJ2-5	TGTGCCAGCAGCGTTGGACAGGCCGTTCAAGAGACCCAGTACTTC	CASSVGQAVQETQYF
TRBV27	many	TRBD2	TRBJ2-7	TGTGCCGCCGAGAAAGGACTAGTCAACGAGCAGTACTTC	CAAEKGLVNEQYF
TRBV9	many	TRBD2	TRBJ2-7	TGTGCCAGCAGCGTAGACGGCGGGAGCCACGCCTACGAGCAGTACTTC	CASSVDGGSHAYEQYF
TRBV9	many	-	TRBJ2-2	TGTGCCAGCAGCGTAGAAGGCTTCGGGATGCTGTTTTTT	CASSVEGFGMLFF
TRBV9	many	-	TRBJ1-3	TGTGCCAGCAGCGACGGCAGCTCTGGAAACACCATATATTTT	CASSDGSSGNTIYF
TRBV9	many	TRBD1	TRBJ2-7	TGTGCCAGCAGTAGGGACAGGGAACTGTACTTC	CASSRDRELYF
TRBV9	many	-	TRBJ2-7	TGTGCCAGCAGCGTAGGGGTGGACCTCCAGGGCGAGCAGTACTTC	CASSVGVDLQGEQYF